This T cell receptor beta chain is drawn from a study of T cell responses to AZD1222 COVID-19 vaccine. Whole-study results and caveats: Baseline antibody screening turned up just a handful of seropositive AZD1222 recipients. Spike-specific TCR breadth and depth were elevated following two AZD1222 doses.

Points on this clone: As yet, its antigen is unknown.

Some clones are missing from TCRdb's copy, which holds only in-frame ones; the method was immunoSEQ multiplex PCR. The table includes about 150,000 clones, more than 85% detected once. CDR3 size: 15 residues. The ends lost 6 bases at V and 2 bases at J; junction bases unmatched: 10. Germline CDR1 reads MNHEY; CDR2 reads SVGAGI. The sequence came from an adult who had recovered from COVID-19. The chain employs TRBV6-5 and TRBJ2-7; 7 nucleotides agree with TRBD2. This specimen was peripheral blood, taken after recovery from COVID-19. The CDR3 reads CASSDEAGTTYEQYF. CDR3 sequence (DNA): TGTGCCAGCAGCGACGAAGCCGGGACTACCTACGAGCAGTACTTC.